A selection of T cell receptor beta chains follows, all from one sample in a study of blood T cell repertoires in COVID-19. Only in-frame clones appear in the TCRdb table, and some are missing; sequencing was by immunoSEQ multiplex PCR. Among around 300,000 clones, 85% were seen once, and the ten largest hold 4.1%. Sequenced input: peripheral blood. The origin of the receptors is a woman in her fifties or sixties with active or convalescent COVID-19. Each CDR3 is given with its conserved first and last residue. Each record gives: V gene, J gene, clone size, D gene, CDR3 length, CDR3 protein, CDR3 DNA. D genes are given only for firm matches. Rows may omit the clone size; those that give it use once, few, many or a size class.

V: TRBV7-9
J: TRBJ1-1
size: NA
D: TRBD1
length: 14
CDR3: CASSQGQGGSEAFF
DNA: TGTGCCAGCAGCCAGGGACAGGGGGGCTCTGAAGCTTTCTTT

V: TRBV12-3/TRBV12-4
J: TRBJ2-1
size: once
D: NA
length: 12
CDR3: CASSDNSNEQFF
DNA: TGTGCCAGCAGTGACAACAGCAATGAGCAGTTCTTC

V: TRBV6-1
J: TRBJ2-1
size: NA
D: NA
length: 18
CDR3: CASSEGRSAWSSYNEQFF
DNA: TGTGCCAGCAGTGAAGGTCGGTCGGCGTGGAGCTCCTACAATGAGCAGTTCTTC

V: TRBV9
J: TRBJ2-2
size: NA
D: NA
length: 15
CDR3: CASSVVADLTGELFF
DNA: TGTGCCAGCAGCGTAGTAGCGGATCTCACCGGGGAGCTGTTTTTT

V: TRBV19
J: TRBJ1-4
size: NA
D: TRBD1
length: 18
CDR3: CASRRVGQGFATNEKLFF
DNA: TGTGCCAGTAGACGAGTTGGACAGGGGTTTGCAACTAATGAAAAACTGTTTTTT

V: TRBV19
J: TRBJ1-1
size: NA
D: TRBD1
length: 15
CDR3: CASSIVRDSSTEAFF
DNA: TGTGCCAGTAGTATAGTACGGGACAGTTCCACTGAAGCTTTCTTT

V: TRBV10-3
J: TRBJ1-4
size: once
D: NA
length: 16
CDR3: CAISGTGPSRGEKLFF
DNA: TGTGCCATCAGTGGTACCGGGCCTTCAAGGGGTGAAAAACTGTTTTTT

V: TRBV2
J: TRBJ2-3
size: NA
D: NA
length: 15
CDR3: CASSGRAGSTDTQYF
DNA: TGTGCCAGCTCTGGAAGGGCGGGTAGCACAGATACGCAGTATTTT

V: TRBV2
J: TRBJ2-1
size: NA
D: TRBD2
length: 15
CDR3: CASVSGRAVYNEQFF
DNA: TGTGCCAGCGTTAGCGGGAGAGCCGTCTACAATGAGCAGTTCTTC

V: TRBV19
J: TRBJ2-1
size: NA
D: TRBD1
length: 14
CDR3: CASSSRQGWNEQFF
DNA: TGTGCCAGTAGTAGCAGACAGGGGTGGAATGAGCAGTTCTTC

V: TRBV10-3
J: TRBJ2-5
size: NA
D: TRBD2
length: 14
CDR3: CAISDSRGGETQYF
DNA: TGTGCCATCAGTGACTCACGGGGAGGGGAGACCCAGTACTTC

V: TRBV19
J: TRBJ2-3
size: NA
D: NA
length: 14
CDR3: CASSHPGHTDTQYF
DNA: TGTGCCAGTAGTCATCCGGGTCATACAGATACGCAGTATTTT

V: TRBV9
J: TRBJ2-3
size: NA
D: TRBD2
length: 16
CDR3: CASSAGLAGAGDTQYF
DNA: TGTGCCAGCAGCGCAGGACTAGCGGGAGCCGGCGATACGCAGTATTTT

V: TRBV7-2
J: TRBJ2-1
size: NA
D: TRBD1
length: 14
CDR3: CASSRGQGSLRVFF
DNA: TGTGCCAGCAGCCGCGGACAGGGCTCGCTTCGGGTGTTCTTC

V: TRBV9
J: TRBJ2-1
size: NA
D: NA
length: 16
CDR3: CASSVSGTNHGNEQFF
DNA: TGTGCCAGCAGCGTATCCGGGACAAATCACGGCAATGAGCAGTTCTTC

V: TRBV10-1
J: TRBJ1-1
size: NA
D: TRBD1
length: 13
CDR3: CASSVEWDSQAFF
DNA: TGCGCCAGCAGTGTAGAATGGGACAGCCAAGCTTTCTTT

V: TRBV2
J: TRBJ1-1
size: once
D: NA
length: 12
CDR3: CASVFMNTEAFF
DNA: TGTGCCAGCGTGTTCATGAACACTGAAGCTTTCTTT

V: TRBV7-8
J: TRBJ1-6
size: NA
D: NA
length: 16
CDR3: CASSAGPMAYNSPLHF
DNA: TGTGCCAGCAGCGCGGGCCCGATGGCCTATAATTCACCCCTCCACTTT

V: TRBV10-1
J: TRBJ2-3
size: NA
D: NA
length: 15
CDR3: CASSEVGVGTDTQYF
DNA: TGCGCCAGCAGTGAGGTGGGAGTGGGCACAGATACGCAGTATTTT

V: TRBV2
J: TRBJ1-2
size: NA
D: TRBD1
length: 14
CDR3: CASHRTGMDYGYTF
DNA: TGTGCCAGCCACCGGACAGGGATGGACTATGGCTACACCTTC

V: TRBV5-1
J: TRBJ2-3
size: NA
D: TRBD2
length: 15
CDR3: CASSPPGLGADTQYF
DNA: TGCGCCAGCAGCCCGCCGGGACTAGGGGCGGATACGCAGTATTTT

V: TRBV27
J: TRBJ1-5
size: few
D: NA
length: 15
CDR3: CASSSRTRGNQPQHF
DNA: TGTGCCAGCAGTTCTCGGACCAGGGGCAATCAGCCCCAGCATTTT

V: TRBV4-1
J: TRBJ1-1
size: few
D: TRBD1
length: 18
CDR3: CASSQDAPGQGLNTEAFF
DNA: TGCGCCAGCAGCCAAGACGCCCCGGGACAGGGACTTAACACTGAAGCTTTCTTT

V: TRBV7-8
J: TRBJ2-5
size: NA
D: TRBD2
length: 20
CDR3: CASSLVHRGGAGGPRETQYF
DNA: TGTGCCAGCAGCTTAGTACACCGAGGAGGAGCGGGAGGGCCCCGAGAGACCCAGTACTTC

V: TRBV25-1
J: TRBJ2-3
size: NA
D: NA
length: 15
CDR3: CASSLLGQSTDTQYF
DNA: TGTGCCAGCAGTCTACTTGGACAGAGCACAGATACGCAGTATTTT

V: TRBV21-1
J: TRBJ2-1
size: NA
D: NA
length: 15
CDR3: CASSRSGPPANEQFF
DNA: TGTGCCAGCAGCCGTAGCGGGCCCCCGGCCAATGAGCAGTTCTTC

V: TRBV5-4
J: TRBJ2-7
size: NA
D: TRBD1
length: 14
CDR3: CASSRGTGIYEQYF
DNA: TGTGCCAGCAGCCGCGGGACAGGGATTTACGAGCAGTACTTC

V: TRBV7-9
J: TRBJ1-3
size: few
D: TRBD1
length: 15
CDR3: CASSLDRGLGNTIYF
DNA: TGTGCCAGCAGCTTAGACAGGGGGCTCGGAAACACCATATATTTT

V: TRBV4-2
J: TRBJ2-7
size: NA
D: NA
length: 18
CDR3: CASSPVTPRGNGAYEQYF
DNA: TGTGCCAGCAGCCCAGTTACTCCTAGGGGAAATGGGGCCTACGAGCAGTACTTC

V: TRBV6-5
J: TRBJ2-7
size: NA
D: TRBD2
length: 16
CDR3: CASSSPGQRGSYEQYF
DNA: TGTGCCAGCAGTTCCCCCGGTCAGCGGGGTTCCTACGAGCAGTACTTC

V: TRBV7-9
J: TRBJ2-7
size: NA
D: NA
length: 13
CDR3: CASSLPSLYEQYF
DNA: TGTGCCAGCAGCTTACCGAGTCTCTACGAGCAGTACTTC

V: TRBV9
J: TRBJ1-5
size: NA
D: TRBD1
length: 16
CDR3: CASSVALDRGLQPQHF
DNA: TGTGCCAGCAGCGTAGCTTTGGACAGGGGGCTTCAGCCCCAGCATTTT

V: TRBV2
J: TRBJ1-6
size: NA
D: TRBD1
length: 14
CDR3: CASSNQGANSPLHF
DNA: TGTGCCAGCAGTAATCAGGGGGCGAATTCACCCCTCCACTTT

V: TRBV19
J: TRBJ1-2
size: NA
D: NA
length: 15
CDR3: CASINPTVGGAGYTF
DNA: TGTGCCAGTATTAACCCCACGGTGGGGGGGGCTGGCTACACCTTC

V: TRBV11-2
J: TRBJ2-3
size: NA
D: NA
length: 15
CDR3: CASSLGNALGDTQYF
DNA: TGTGCCAGCAGCTTAGGTAACGCCCTCGGAGATACGCAGTATTTT

V: TRBV5-1
J: TRBJ2-6
size: NA
D: NA
length: 15
CDR3: CASSGQGSGANVLTF
DNA: TGCGCCAGCAGCGGTCAGGGCTCTGGGGCCAACGTCCTGACTTTC

V: TRBV20-1
J: TRBJ2-7
size: NA
D: NA
length: 16
CDR3: CSASGYRDPTSDEQYF
DNA: TGCAGTGCTAGTGGCTACAGGGACCCTACGAGCGACGAGCAGTACTTC

V: TRBV5-1
J: TRBJ1-1
size: NA
D: NA
length: 14
CDR3: CASSLSGGRTEAFF
DNA: TGCGCCAGCAGCTTGTCGGGGGGACGGACTGAAGCTTTCTTT

V: TRBV9
J: TRBJ2-3
size: once
D: TRBD1
length: 16
CDR3: CASSVTGGVDADTQYF
DNA: TGTGCCAGCAGCGTTACAGGGGGCGTTGACGCAGATACGCAGTATTTT

V: TRBV5-1
J: TRBJ2-6
size: once
D: NA
length: 15
CDR3: CARSPRPGGANVLTF
DNA: TGCGCCCGCAGCCCGCGACCGGGGGGGGCCAACGTCCTGACTTTC

V: TRBV2
J: TRBJ1-1
size: few
D: TRBD1
length: 14
CDR3: CASIGDSLNTEAFF
DNA: TGTGCCAGCATCGGGGACAGTTTGAACACTGAAGCTTTCTTT

V: TRBV2
J: TRBJ1-2
size: NA
D: TRBD1
length: 13
CDR3: CASSVYRGQGYTF
DNA: TGTGCCAGCAGTGTCTACAGGGGGCAAGGCTACACCTTC

V: TRBV29-1
J: TRBJ2-7
size: many
D: TRBD1
length: 14
CDR3: CSVLRQGPSYEQYF
DNA: TGCAGCGTTCTTAGACAGGGGCCAAGCTACGAGCAGTACTTC

V: TRBV11-2
J: TRBJ1-1
size: NA
D: TRBD1
length: 14
CDR3: CASSLTGAVTEAFF
DNA: TGTGCCAGCAGCTTAACAGGGGCGGTCACTGAAGCTTTCTTT

V: TRBV4-1
J: TRBJ1-1
size: NA
D: NA
length: 15
CDR3: CASSREGGGPTEAFF
DNA: TGCGCCAGCAGCCGAGAGGGCGGGGGCCCAACTGAAGCTTTCTTT

V: TRBV24-1
J: TRBJ2-1
size: NA
D: NA
length: 14
CDR3: CATSDSDYPNEQFF
DNA: TGTGCCACCAGTGATTCCGACTACCCCAATGAGCAGTTCTTC

V: TRBV19
J: TRBJ2-3
size: once
D: TRBD2
length: 15
CDR3: CASRSGSAGTDTQYF
DNA: TGTGCCAGCCGCAGCGGGAGCGCCGGTACAGATACGCAGTATTTT

V: TRBV9
J: TRBJ1-1
size: NA
D: NA
length: 15
CDR3: CASSVVPGANTEAFF
DNA: TGTGCCAGCAGCGTAGTCCCAGGGGCGAACACTGAAGCTTTCTTT

V: TRBV27
J: TRBJ2-1
size: NA
D: TRBD2
length: 14
CDR3: CASRGLPTSGWQFF
DNA: TGTGCCAGCAGAGGACTCCCCACTAGCGGTTGGCAGTTCTTC

V: TRBV10-3
J: TRBJ2-7
size: NA
D: NA
length: 14
CDR3: CAISESPGSYEQYF
DNA: TGTGCCATCAGTGAGTCGCCAGGCTCCTACGAGCAGTACTTC

V: TRBV20-1
J: TRBJ2-7
size: NA
D: TRBD2
length: 13
CDR3: CSASSGRVGVQYF
DNA: TGCAGTGCTAGTAGCGGGAGAGTGGGCGTGCAGTACTTC

V: TRBV18
J: TRBJ1-2
size: NA
D: TRBD1
length: 15
CDR3: CASSPNRGSSDGYTF
DNA: TGTGCCAGCTCACCGAACAGGGGATCATCAGATGGCTACACCTTC

V: TRBV10-2
J: TRBJ2-5
size: NA
D: TRBD2
length: 14
CDR3: CASGERLAKETQYF
DNA: TGCGCCAGCGGGGAAAGACTAGCAAAAGAGACCCAGTACTTC

V: TRBV10-2
J: TRBJ2-5
size: few
D: TRBD2
length: 14
CDR3: CASMVGGPGRTQYF
DNA: TGCGCCAGCATGGTGGGAGGGCCGGGACGGACCCAGTACTTC

V: TRBV5-1
J: TRBJ2-1
size: NA
D: TRBD1
length: 16
CDR3: CASSLQGKGAYNEQFF
DNA: TGCGCCAGCAGCTTACAGGGAAAGGGGGCTTACAATGAGCAGTTCTTC

V: TRBV19
J: TRBJ2-2
size: NA
D: TRBD1
length: 15
CDR3: CASSMRDRATGELFF
DNA: TGTGCCAGTAGTATGCGGGACAGGGCAACCGGGGAGCTGTTTTTT

V: TRBV7-9
J: TRBJ1-1
size: few
D: TRBD1
length: 15
CDR3: CASSLGGTVNTEAFF
DNA: TGTGCCAGCAGCTTGGGCGGGACAGTGAACACTGAAGCTTTCTTT

V: TRBV6-5
J: TRBJ1-2
size: once
D: TRBD1
length: 13
CDR3: CASSYYRGEGYTF
DNA: TGTGCCAGCAGTTACTACAGGGGAGAGGGCTACACCTTC

V: TRBV30
J: TRBJ2-2
size: NA
D: NA
length: 14
CDR3: CAWRHPPAGGELFF
DNA: TGTGCCTGGAGACACCCACCAGCAGGCGGGGAGCTGTTTTTT

V: TRBV21-1
J: TRBJ1-6
size: NA
D: NA
length: 15
CDR3: CASTLISSYNSPLHF
DNA: TGTGCCAGCACCCTCATTAGCTCCTATAATTCACCCCTCCACTTT